Reported below is one T cell receptor beta chain. Its specificity is unknown. These data originate in a study of identical twins. Overall study results and limits: For cord blood, abundant beta clonotypes had fewer insertions, unlike memory repertoires, which showed none. These conclusions were based on statistical analysis (cross-sectional, not following the same donors).

The V gene lost 2 bases and the J gene lost 15 bases, with 17 bases spanning the gap. This CDR3 spans 14 amino acids. The germline V gene has CDR1 MGHDK and CDR2 SYGVNS. Healthy Caucasian individuals made up all the donors. TCRdb passed the 5' RACE reads through MiXCR, listing each CDR3 protein once. The profile covers more than 400,000 distinct CDR3 sequences, with 15% appearing a single time and roughly 0.46% taken by the ten largest. This sample also appeared in a second study, on yellow fever vaccine responses in identical twins.

The J gene is TRBJ1-6, the V gene TRBV25-1, with D perhaps TRBD1 (5 bases). This TCR was recovered from a young woman in good health. Sequenced: CD4+ T cells sorted from blood. CDR3 region: CASSEVLIGAILHF. In nucleotides, the CDR3 is TGTGCCAGCAGTGAAGTCCTTATAGGGGCGATCCTCCACTTT.